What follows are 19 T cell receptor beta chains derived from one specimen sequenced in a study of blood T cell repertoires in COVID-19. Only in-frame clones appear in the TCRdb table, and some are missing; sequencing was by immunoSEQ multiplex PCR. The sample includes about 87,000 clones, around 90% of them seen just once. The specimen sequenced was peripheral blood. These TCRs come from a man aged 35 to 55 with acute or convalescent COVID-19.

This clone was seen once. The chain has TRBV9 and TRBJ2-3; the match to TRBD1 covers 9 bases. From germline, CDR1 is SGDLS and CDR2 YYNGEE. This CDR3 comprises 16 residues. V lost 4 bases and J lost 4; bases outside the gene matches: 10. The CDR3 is CASSLKDRGASDTQYF. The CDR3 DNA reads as TGTGCCAGCAGCCTGAAGGACAGGGGAGCCTCAGATACGCAGTATTTT.

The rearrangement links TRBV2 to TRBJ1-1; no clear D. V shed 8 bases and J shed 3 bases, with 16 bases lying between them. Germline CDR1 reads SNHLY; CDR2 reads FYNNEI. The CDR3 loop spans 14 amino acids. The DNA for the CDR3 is TGTGCCAGCGGGAGAATGGATTATGACACTGAAGCTTTCTTT. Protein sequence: CASGRMDYDTEAFF.

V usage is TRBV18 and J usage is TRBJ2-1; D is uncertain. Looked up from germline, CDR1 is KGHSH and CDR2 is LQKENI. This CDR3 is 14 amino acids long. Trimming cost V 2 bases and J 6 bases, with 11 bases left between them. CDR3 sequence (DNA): TGTGCCAGCTCACCAGGGCAGGCGCCCAATGAGCAGTTCTTC. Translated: CASSPGQAPNEQFF.

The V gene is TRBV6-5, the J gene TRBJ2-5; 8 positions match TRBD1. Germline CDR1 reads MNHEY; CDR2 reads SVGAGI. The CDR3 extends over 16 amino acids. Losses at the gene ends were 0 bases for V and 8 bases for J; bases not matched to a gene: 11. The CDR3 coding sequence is TGTGCCAGCAGTTACTCTCTCGGACAGGGAAGGCAAACCCAGTACTTC. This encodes CASSYSLGQGRQTQYF.

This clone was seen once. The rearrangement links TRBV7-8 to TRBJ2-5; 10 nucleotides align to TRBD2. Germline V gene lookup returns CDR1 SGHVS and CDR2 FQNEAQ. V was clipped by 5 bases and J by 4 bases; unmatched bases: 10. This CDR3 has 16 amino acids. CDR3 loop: CASSPRAGGPGETQYF. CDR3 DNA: TGTGCCAGCAGCCCGCGAGCGGGAGGGCCGGGAGAGACCCAGTACTTC.

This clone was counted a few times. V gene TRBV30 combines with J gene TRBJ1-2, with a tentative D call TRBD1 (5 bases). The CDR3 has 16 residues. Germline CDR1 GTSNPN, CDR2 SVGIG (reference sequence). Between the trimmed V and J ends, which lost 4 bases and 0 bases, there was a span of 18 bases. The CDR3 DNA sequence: TGTGCCTGGACTGCGGCGGGACGGCAAGCTAACTATGGCTACACCTTC. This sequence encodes CAWTAAGRQANYGYTF.

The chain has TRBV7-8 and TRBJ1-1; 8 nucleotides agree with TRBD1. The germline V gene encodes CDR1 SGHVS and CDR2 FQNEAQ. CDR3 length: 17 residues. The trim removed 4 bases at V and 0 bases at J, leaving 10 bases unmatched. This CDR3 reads CASSWGTGYLMNTEAFF. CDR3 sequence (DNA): TGTGCCAGCAGCTGGGGGACAGGTTATTTAATGAACACTGAAGCTTTCTTT. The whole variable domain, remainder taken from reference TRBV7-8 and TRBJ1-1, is GAGVSQSPRYKVAKRGQDVALRCDPISGHVSLFWYQQALGQGPEFLTYFQNEAQLDKSGLPSDRFFAERPEGSVSTLKIQRTQQEDSAVYLCASSWGTGYLMNTEAFFGQGTRLTVV.

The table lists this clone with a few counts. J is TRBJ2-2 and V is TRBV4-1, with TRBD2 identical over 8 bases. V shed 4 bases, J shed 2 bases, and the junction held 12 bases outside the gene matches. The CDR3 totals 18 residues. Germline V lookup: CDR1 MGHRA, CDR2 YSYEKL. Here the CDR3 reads CASSPLLASGFNTGELFF. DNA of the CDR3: TGCGCCAGCAGCCCTTTGTTGGCTAGCGGGTTCAACACCGGGGAGCTGTTTTTT.

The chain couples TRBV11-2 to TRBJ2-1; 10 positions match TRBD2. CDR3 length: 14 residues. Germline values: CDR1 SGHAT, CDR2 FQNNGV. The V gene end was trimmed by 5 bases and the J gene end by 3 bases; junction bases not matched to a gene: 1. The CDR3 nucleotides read TGTGCCAGCAGCACTAGCGGGGTCTACAATGAGCAGTTCTTC. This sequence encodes CASSTSGVYNEQFF.

CDR3 amino acids: CAWSGTGTEAFF. The CDR3 coding sequence is TGTGCCTGGAGTGGTACAGGTACTGAAGCTTTCTTT. The rearrangement uses TRBV30 and TRBJ1-1, with D possibly TRBD1 on 5 matching bases. This CDR3 region has 12 residues. From germline, CDR1 is GTSNPN and CDR2 SVGIG (reference sequence). The ends were cut back, 1 base at V and 5 bases at J, with 8 bases in the middle.

The CDR3 is CASRTDRGSYNSPLHF. CDR3 nucleotide sequence: TGTGCCAGCAGGACAGACAGGGGCTCCTATAATTCACCCCTCCACTTT. The chain links TRBV13 to TRBJ1-6; 8 nucleotides align to TRBD1. The germline gives CDR1 PRHDT, CDR2 FYEKMQ (reference sequence). This CDR3 spans 16 amino acids. Trimming removed 6 bases from V and 0 bases from J; junction bases left unmatched: 4. The entire variable domain, with the rest obtained from reference TRBV13 and TRBJ1-6, is as follows: AAGVIQSPRHLIKEKRETATLKCYPIPRHDTVYWYQQGPGQDPQFLISFYEKMQSDKGSIPDRFSAQQFSDYHSELNMSSLELGDSALYFCASRTDRGSYNSPLHFGNGTRLTVT.

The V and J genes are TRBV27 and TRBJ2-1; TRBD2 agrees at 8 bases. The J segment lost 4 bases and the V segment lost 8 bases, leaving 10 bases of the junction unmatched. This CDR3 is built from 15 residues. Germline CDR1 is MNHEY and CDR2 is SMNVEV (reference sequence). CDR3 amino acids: CASRSGLASYNEQFF. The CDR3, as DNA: TGTGCCAGCCGTTCTGGACTAGCTTCATACAATGAGCAGTTCTTC.

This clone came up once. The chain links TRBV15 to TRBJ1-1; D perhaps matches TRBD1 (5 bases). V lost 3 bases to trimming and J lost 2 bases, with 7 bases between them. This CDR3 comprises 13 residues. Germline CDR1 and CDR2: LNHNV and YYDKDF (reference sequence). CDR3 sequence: CATSRTENTEAFF. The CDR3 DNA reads TGTGCCACCAGCAGGACAGAAAACACTGAAGCTTTCTTT.

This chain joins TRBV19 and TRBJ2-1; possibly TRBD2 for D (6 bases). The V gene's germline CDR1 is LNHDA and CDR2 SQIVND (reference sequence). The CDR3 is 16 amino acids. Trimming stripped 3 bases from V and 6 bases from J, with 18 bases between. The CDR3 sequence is CASSIRRAEVGNEQFF. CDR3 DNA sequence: TGTGCCAGTAGTATCCGGAGGGCCGAGGTTGGCAATGAGCAGTTCTTC. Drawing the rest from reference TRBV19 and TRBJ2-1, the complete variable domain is DGGITQSPKYLFRKEGQNVTLSCEQNLNHDAMYWYRQDPGQGLRLIYYSQIVNDFQKGDIAEGYSVSREKKESFPLTVTSAQKNPTAFYLCASSIRRAEVGNEQFFGPGTRLTVL.

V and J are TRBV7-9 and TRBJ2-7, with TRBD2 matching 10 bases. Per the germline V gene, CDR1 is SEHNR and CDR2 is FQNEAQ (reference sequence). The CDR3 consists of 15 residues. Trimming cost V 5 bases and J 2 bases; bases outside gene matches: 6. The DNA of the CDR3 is TGTGCCAGCAGCCAAGGACTAGCGGATACCTACGAGCAGTACTTC. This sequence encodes CASSQGLADTYEQYF.

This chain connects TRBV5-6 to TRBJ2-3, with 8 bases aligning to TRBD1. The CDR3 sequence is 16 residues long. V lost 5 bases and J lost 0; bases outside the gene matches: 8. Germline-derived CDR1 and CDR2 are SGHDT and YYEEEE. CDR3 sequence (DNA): TGTGCCAGCAGTTCATTTGACAGGGGCAGCACAGATACGCAGTATTTT. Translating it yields CASSSFDRGSTDTQYF.

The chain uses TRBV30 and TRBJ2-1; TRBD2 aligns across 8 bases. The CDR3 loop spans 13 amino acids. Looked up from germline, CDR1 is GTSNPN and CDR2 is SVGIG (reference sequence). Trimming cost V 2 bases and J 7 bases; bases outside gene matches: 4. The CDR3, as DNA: TGTGCCTGGAGTTCCCGCGGGGGGAATGAGCAGTTCTTC. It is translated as CAWSSRGGNEQFF.

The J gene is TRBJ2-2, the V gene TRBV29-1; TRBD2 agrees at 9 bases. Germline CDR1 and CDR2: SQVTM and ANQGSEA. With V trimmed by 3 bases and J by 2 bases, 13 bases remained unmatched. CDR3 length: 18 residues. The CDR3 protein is CSVEKASGMNHNTGELFF. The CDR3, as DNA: TGCAGCGTTGAGAAGGCTAGCGGGATGAACCACAACACCGGGGAGCTGTTTTTT.

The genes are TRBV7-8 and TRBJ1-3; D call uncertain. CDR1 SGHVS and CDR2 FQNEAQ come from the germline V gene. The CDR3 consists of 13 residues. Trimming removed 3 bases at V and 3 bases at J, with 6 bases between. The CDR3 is CASSFGVGNTIYF. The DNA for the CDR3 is TGTGCCAGCAGCTTCGGGGTTGGAAACACCATATATTTT.